The clone carrying this T cell receptor (beta chain) was counted a few times. The data are from a study of T cell changes during pregnancy in multiple sclerosis. This table comes from immunoSEQ multiplex PCR, and its TCRdb copy is limited to in-frame clones, with some not included. The sample gives tens of thousands of clones, around nine tenths of which show up once; less than 0.6% is in the top ten. Per germline, CDR1 LNHDA and CDR2 SQIVND (reference sequence). The CDR3 spans 15 residues. V dropped 11 bases and J dropped 3; count of bases not matched to a gene: 11. This sequence joins TRBV19 and TRBJ2-5; 11 bases align to TRBD2. The sample here was CD4+ T cells from peripheral blood mononuclear cells, taken in the second trimester of pregnancy. The source of this sequence is a female donor with multiple sclerosis, enrolled in a pregnancy study. The chain's CDR3 is CASTLGSGREETQYF. The CDR3 DNA follows: TGTGCCTCGACTTTGGGTAGCGGGAGGGAAGAGACCCAGTACTTC.